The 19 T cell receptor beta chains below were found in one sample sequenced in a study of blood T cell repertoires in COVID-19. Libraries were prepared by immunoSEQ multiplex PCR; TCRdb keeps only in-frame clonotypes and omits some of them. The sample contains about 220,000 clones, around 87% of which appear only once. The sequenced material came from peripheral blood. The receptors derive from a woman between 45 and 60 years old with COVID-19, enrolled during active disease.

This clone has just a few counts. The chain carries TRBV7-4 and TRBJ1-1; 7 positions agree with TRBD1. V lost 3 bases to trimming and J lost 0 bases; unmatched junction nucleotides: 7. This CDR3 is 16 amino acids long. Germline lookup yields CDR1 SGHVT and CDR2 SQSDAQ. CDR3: CASSFSKGALNTEAFF. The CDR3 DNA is TGTGCCAGCAGCTTCTCGAAGGGGGCGTTGAACACTGAAGCTTTCTTT.

This CDR3 is CASSRGQGTGELFF. For the CDR3, the DNA is TGTGCCAGTAGTCGAGGACAGGGGACCGGGGAGCTGTTTTTT. The V and J genes are TRBV19 and TRBJ2-2; 9 nucleotides match TRBD1. The CDR3 contains 14 residues. The germline V gene has CDR1 LNHDA and CDR2 SQIVND (reference sequence). J lost 5 bases, V lost 5 bases, and 3 bases had no gene match. The full variable domain, completed using reference TRBV19 and TRBJ2-2, is DGGITQSPKYLFRKEGQNVTLSCEQNLNHDAMYWYRQDPGQGLRLIYYSQIVNDFQKGDIAEGYSVSREKKESFPLTVTSAQKNPTAFYLCASSRGQGTGELFFGEGSRLTVL.

The CDR3 bases are TGTGCCAGCAGTGAAAATAGACTCAGTAATTCACCCCTCCACTTT. Protein product: CASSENRLSNSPLHF. The rearrangement links TRBV6-1 to TRBJ1-6, with D unresolved. Germline V gene data show CDR1 as MNHNS and CDR2 as SASEGT. The germline V and J ends were trimmed by 2 bases and 6 bases, with 11 bases remaining between them. The CDR3 spans 15 residues.

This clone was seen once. DNA of the CDR3: TGTGCCACCAGCAGAGATGCAGGGGATACGCAGTATTTT. Its translation: CATSRDAGDTQYF. The gene calls are TRBV15 and TRBJ2-3; tentatively, D is TRBD1 (5 bases). The CDR3 runs to 13 residues. The V gene lost 0 bases and the J gene lost 6 bases, with 7 bases spanning the gap. Germline V gene sequence: CDR1 LNHNV, CDR2 YYDKDF (reference sequence).

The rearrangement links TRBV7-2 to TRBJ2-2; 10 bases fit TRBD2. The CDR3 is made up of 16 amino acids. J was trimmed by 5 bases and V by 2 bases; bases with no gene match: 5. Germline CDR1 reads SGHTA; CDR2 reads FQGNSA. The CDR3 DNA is TGTGCCAGCAGCTTACTAGCGGGGGCCCGGACCGGGGAGCTGTTTTTT. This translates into CASSLLAGARTGELFF.

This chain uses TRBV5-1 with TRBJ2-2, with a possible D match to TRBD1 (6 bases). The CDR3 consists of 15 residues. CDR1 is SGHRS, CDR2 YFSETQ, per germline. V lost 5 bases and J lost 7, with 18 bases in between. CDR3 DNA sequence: TGCGCCAGCAGGATGGGCAGGGGCCCTATCGGGGAGCTGTTTTTT. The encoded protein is CASRMGRGPIGELFF.

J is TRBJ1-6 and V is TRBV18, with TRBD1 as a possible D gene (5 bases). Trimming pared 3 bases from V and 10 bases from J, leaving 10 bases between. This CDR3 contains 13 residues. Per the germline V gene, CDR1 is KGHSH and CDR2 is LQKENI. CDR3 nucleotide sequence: TGTGCCAGCTCACCTGACAGTTGGTCACCCCTCCACTTT. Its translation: CASSPDSWSPLHF.

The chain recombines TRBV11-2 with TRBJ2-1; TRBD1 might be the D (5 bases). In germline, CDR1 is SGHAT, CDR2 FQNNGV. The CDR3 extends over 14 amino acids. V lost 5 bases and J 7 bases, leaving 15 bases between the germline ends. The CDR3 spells CASSPEWGENEQFF. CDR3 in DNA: TGTGCCAGCAGCCCGGAGTGGGGCGAGAATGAGCAGTTCTTC.

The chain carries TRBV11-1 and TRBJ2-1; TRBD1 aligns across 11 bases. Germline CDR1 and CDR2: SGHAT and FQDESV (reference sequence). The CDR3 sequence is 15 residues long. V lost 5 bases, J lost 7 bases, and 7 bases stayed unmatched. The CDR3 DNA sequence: TGTGCCAGCAGCGCGGACAGGGGGCGAGCTAATGAGCAGTTCTTC. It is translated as CASSADRGRANEQFF.

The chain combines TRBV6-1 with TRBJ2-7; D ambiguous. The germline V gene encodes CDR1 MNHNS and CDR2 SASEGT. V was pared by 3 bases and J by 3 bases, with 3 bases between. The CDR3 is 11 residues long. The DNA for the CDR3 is TGTGCCAGCAGTGACCACTACGAGCAGTACGTC. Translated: CASSDHYEQYV.

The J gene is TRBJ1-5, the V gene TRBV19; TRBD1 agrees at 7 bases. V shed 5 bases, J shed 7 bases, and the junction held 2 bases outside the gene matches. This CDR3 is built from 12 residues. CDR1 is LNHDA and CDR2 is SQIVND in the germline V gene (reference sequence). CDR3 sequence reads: CASSPRGQPQHF. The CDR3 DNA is TGTGCCAGTAGTCCCAGGGGGCAGCCCCAGCATTTT. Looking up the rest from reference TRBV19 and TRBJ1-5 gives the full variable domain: DGGITQSPKYLFRKEGQNVTLSCEQNLNHDAMYWYRQDPGQGLRLIYYSQIVNDFQKGDIAEGYSVSREKKESFPLTVTSAQKNPTAFYLCASSPRGQPQHFGDGTRLSIL.

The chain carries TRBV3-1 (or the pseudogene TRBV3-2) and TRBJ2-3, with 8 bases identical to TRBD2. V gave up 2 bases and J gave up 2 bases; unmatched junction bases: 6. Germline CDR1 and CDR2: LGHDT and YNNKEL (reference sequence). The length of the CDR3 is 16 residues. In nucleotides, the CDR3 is TGTGCCAGCAGCCAATTAGCGGGGTTTTTCACAGATACGCAGTATTTT. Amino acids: CASSQLAGFFTDTQYF.

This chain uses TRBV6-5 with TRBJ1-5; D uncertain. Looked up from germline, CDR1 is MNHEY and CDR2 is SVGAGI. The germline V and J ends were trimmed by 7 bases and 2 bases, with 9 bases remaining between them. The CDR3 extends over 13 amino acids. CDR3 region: CASTPGGNQPQHF. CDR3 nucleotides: TGTGCCAGCACTCCCGGTGGCAATCAGCCCCAGCATTTT.

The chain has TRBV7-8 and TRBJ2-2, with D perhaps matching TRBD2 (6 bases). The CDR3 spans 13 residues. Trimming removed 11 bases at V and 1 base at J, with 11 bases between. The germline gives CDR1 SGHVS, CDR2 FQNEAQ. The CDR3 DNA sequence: TGTGCCGGCGGGGTGAAGAACACCGGGGAGCTGTTTTTT. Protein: CAGGVKNTGELFF.

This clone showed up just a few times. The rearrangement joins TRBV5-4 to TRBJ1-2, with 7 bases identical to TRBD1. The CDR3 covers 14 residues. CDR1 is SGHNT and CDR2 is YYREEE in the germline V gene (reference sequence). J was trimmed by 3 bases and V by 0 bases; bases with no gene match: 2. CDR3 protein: CASSLGQGHYGYTF. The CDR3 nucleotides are TGTGCCAGCAGCTTGGGACAGGGACACTATGGCTACACCTTC.

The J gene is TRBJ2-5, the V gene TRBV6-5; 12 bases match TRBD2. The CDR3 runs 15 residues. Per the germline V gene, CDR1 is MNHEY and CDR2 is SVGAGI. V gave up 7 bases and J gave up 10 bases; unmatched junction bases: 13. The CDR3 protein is CASNRLAGAPEGQYF. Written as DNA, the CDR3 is TGTGCCAGCAACCGACTAGCGGGGGCCCCAGAGGGCCAGTACTTC.

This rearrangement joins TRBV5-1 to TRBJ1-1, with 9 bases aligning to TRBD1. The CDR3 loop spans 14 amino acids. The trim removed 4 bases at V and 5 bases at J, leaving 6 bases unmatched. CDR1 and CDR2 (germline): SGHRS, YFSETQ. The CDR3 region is CASSLGQGGTEAFF. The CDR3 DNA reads TGCGCCAGCAGCCTGGGACAGGGCGGTACTGAAGCTTTCTTT.

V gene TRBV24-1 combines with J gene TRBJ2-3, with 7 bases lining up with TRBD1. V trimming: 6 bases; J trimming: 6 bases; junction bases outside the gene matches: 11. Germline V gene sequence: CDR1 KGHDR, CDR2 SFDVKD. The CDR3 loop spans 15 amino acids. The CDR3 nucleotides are TGTGCCACCAGTACTCTACGACAGGGCCGGGATACGCAGTATTTT. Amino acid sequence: CATSTLRQGRDTQYF.

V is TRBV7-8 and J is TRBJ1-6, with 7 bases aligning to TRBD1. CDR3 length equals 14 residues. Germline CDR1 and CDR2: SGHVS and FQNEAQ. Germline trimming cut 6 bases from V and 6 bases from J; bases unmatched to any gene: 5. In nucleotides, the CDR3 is TGTGCCAGCAGTTTGGGACAGATTAATTCACCCCTCCACTTT. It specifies CASSLGQINSPLHF.